One sample yielded the 22 T cell receptor beta chains listed below, sequenced in a study of cytotoxic CD8 clonotypes in ibrutinib-treated CLL. The assay was immunoSEQ multiplex PCR, and TCRdb's table has in-frame clones only and misses some. This sample has some 130,000 clones, with about 76% found just once. The material was PBMCs, obtained after 24 months of ibrutinib treatment. The origin of the receptors is a human donor with chronic lymphocytic leukemia.

The chain joins TRBV7-8 to TRBJ1-5; D call uncertain. The CDR3 length is 14 residues. Germline assignment: CDR1 SGHVS and CDR2 FQNEAQ. The V gene lost 5 bases and the J gene lost 4 bases, with 12 bases spanning the gap. As DNA, the CDR3 is TGTGCCAGCAGCCCGAGGGTCGGAAATCAGCCCCAGCATTTT. Translated, it gives CASSPRVGNQPQHF.

The CDR3 reads CASSGGPRTEKLFF. The CDR3 region has the DNA TGTGCCAGCAGTGGGGGACCACGAACTGAAAAACTGTTTTTT. V usage is TRBV28 and J usage is TRBJ1-4; possibly TRBD1 for D (5 bases). This CDR3 region has 14 residues. The germline V gene has CDR1 MDHEN and CDR2 SYDVKM. V lost 5 bases and J 7 bases, leaving 14 bases between the germline ends.

This clone has only one observation. The CDR3 protein is CSAGGVEANTEAFF. In DNA form, the CDR3 reads TGCAGCGCCGGGGGGGTGGAAGCGAACACTGAAGCTTTCTTT. V gene TRBV29-1 combines with J gene TRBJ1-1, with D perhaps matching TRBD1 (5 bases). The CDR3 loop spans 14 amino acids. Germline V gene sequence: CDR1 SQVTM, CDR2 ANQGSEA. The ends were cut back, 7 bases at V and 1 base at J, with 16 bases in the middle.

This clone has more than one count but fewer than ten. The chain couples TRBV5-8 to TRBJ1-2; 8 positions match TRBD1. The junction had 1 base not matched to a gene; V was cut back by 0 bases and J by 3 bases. Germline V gene lookup returns CDR1 SGHTS and CDR2 YDEGEE. CDR3 size: 14 residues. The CDR3, as DNA: TGTGCCAGCAGCTTGGCGGGACAGGACTATGGCTACACCTTC. This translates into CASSLAGQDYGYTF.

The chain recombines TRBV7-2 with TRBJ2-5, with D unresolved. The CDR3 has 12 amino acids. Germline values: CDR1 SGHTA, CDR2 FQGNSA. With 4 bases removed from V and 0 bases from J, the gap between germline ends came to 3 bases. This CDR3 is CASSSYQETQYF. The CDR3 nucleotides are TGTGCCAGCAGCTCGTACCAAGAGACCCAGTACTTC.

This clone has only one observation. CDR3 sequence reads: CASSLWGWGNQPQHF. CDR3 nucleotide sequence: TGTGCCAGCAGCTTGTGGGGCTGGGGCAATCAGCCCCAGCATTTT. This sequence joins TRBV11-2 and TRBJ1-5, with D possibly being TRBD1 (5 bases). In germline, CDR1 is SGHAT, CDR2 FQNNGV. V was clipped by 3 bases and J by 2 bases, with 11 bases between them. The CDR3 contains 15 residues.

In DNA, the CDR3 is TGTGCCAGCAGTTACTCGCCGGGGGGCACCTACGAGCAGTACTTC. Translating gives CASSYSPGGTYEQYF. The chain employs TRBV6-5 and TRBJ2-7, with D possibly being TRBD2 (7 bases). Germline V gives CDR1 MNHEY, CDR2 SVGAGI. The CDR3 totals 15 residues. V was clipped by 0 bases and J by 2 bases, with 11 bases between them.

This clone was recorded a few times. The genes are TRBV27 and TRBJ1-1; D gene uncertain. V was shortened by 5 bases and J by 4 bases, with 14 bases between the two germline ends. Looked up from germline, CDR1 is MNHEY and CDR2 is SMNVEV (reference sequence). The CDR3 totals 14 residues. The CDR3 DNA reads TGTGCCAGCAGTCGAATGCGAGGCATCACTGAAGCTTTCTTT. This encodes CASSRMRGITEAFF.

The chain couples TRBV19 to TRBJ2-3; D is possibly TRBD1 (5 bases). The CDR3 consists of 13 residues. V was shortened by 5 bases and J by 6 bases, with 12 bases between the two germline ends. CDR1 and CDR2 (germline): LNHDA, SQIVND (reference sequence). As DNA, the CDR3 is TGTGCCAGTAGTGTCAGCACAGGCGATACGCAGTATTTT. This sequence encodes CASSVSTGDTQYF. Complete variable domain (other parts from reference TRBV19 and TRBJ2-3): DGGITQSPKYLFRKEGQNVTLSCEQNLNHDAMYWYRQDPGQGLRLIYYSQIVNDFQKGDIAEGYSVSREKKESFPLTVTSAQKNPTAFYLCASSVSTGDTQYFGPGTRLTVL.

This clone was found a few times. The chain is built from TRBV11-1 and TRBJ2-3; a weak D match, TRBD2 (6 bases). In germline, CDR1 is SGHAT, CDR2 FQDESV (reference sequence). CDR3 length equals 15 residues. Deletions cut 0 bases from V and 1 base from J, with 8 bases between. CDR3 loop: CASSLAPGGTDTQYF. The CDR3 DNA follows: TGTGCCAGCAGCTTAGCGCCGGGGGGCACAGATACGCAGTATTTT.

J is TRBJ2-3 and V is TRBV27; D is unclear. The V and J ends lost 2 bases and 6 bases respectively, with 9 bases between them. CDR1 MNHEY and CDR2 SMNVEV come from the germline V gene (reference sequence). CDR3 length: 13 residues. This chain's CDR3 is CASSLRARDTQYF. CDR3 DNA: TGTGCCAGCAGTTTACGGGCCCGGGATACGCAGTATTTT.

This chain joins TRBV5-1 and TRBJ1-4, with D tentatively TRBD1 (5 bases). Trimming took 7 bases from V and 0 from J, leaving 10 bases between them. Germline assignment: CDR1 SGHRS and CDR2 YFSETQ. The CDR3 length is 14 residues. Here the CDR3 DNA reads TGCGCCAGCGGTTGGGGGGCAACTAATGAAAAACTGTTTTTT. It specifies CASGWGATNEKLFF.

This clone was counted between two and nine times. This chain connects TRBV28 to TRBJ2-7; 9 bases match TRBD2. This CDR3 is built from 12 residues. Germline V gene data show CDR1 as MDHEN and CDR2 as SYDVKM. The V gene end was trimmed by 6 bases and the J gene end by 7 bases; junction bases not matched to a gene: 4. CDR3 nucleotide sequence: TGTGCCAGCAGCCGGAGCGGGAGGGAGCAGTACTTC. Amino acid sequence: CASSRSGREQYF.

The gene calls are TRBV4-1 and TRBJ2-2; D may match TRBD1 or TRBD2 (5 bases each). Trimming cost V 1 base and J 3 bases, with 15 bases left between them. There are 17 residues in the CDR3. Germline V CDR1 and CDR2: MGHRA, YSYEKL. CDR3 protein: CASSQARGRFDTGELFF. Written as DNA, the CDR3 is TGCGCCAGCAGCCAAGCCCGGGGCAGGTTCGACACCGGGGAGCTGTTTTTT.

The V call is TRBV6-6, the J call TRBJ1-5, with D possibly matching TRBD1 (5 bases). V gave up 2 bases and J gave up 15 bases, with 14 bases separating them. CDR1 and CDR2 from the germline V gene are MNHNY and SVGAGI (reference sequence). The CDR3 consists of 12 residues. The CDR3 DNA reads as TGTGCCAGCAGTTACGCCGGGACCCCGGTGCATTTT. It is translated as CASSYAGTPVHF.

The V call is TRBV7-6, the J call TRBJ1-1; D is unclear. Germline V CDR1 and CDR2: SGHVS, FNYEAQ. The CDR3 totals 15 residues. Trimming removed 5 bases from V and 1 base from J, with 14 bases in between. This CDR3 is CASSPRGQSNTEAFF. CDR3 DNA sequence: TGTGCCAGCAGCCCACGTGGGCAGTCGAACACTGAAGCTTTCTTT.

On this clone: Other DNA variants within this sample encode the same CDR3. The rearrangement uses TRBV19 and TRBJ1-4; no definite D call. The ends were cut back, 5 bases at V and 11 bases at J, with 15 bases in the middle. The CDR3 sequence is 13 residues long. In germline, CDR1 is LNHDA, CDR2 SQIVND (reference sequence). The CDR3: CASSPSLVPKLFF. The CDR3 coding sequence is TGTGCCAGTAGTCCCAGCCTCGTCCCGAAACTGTTTTTT.

The chain is built from TRBV5-1 and TRBJ2-7, with 8 bases that match TRBD2. Trimming at V came to 4 bases and at J to 3 bases, leaving 9 bases not matched to a gene. The CDR3 runs 15 residues. Germline V gives CDR1 SGHRS, CDR2 YFSETQ. The CDR3 DNA sequence: TGCGCCAGCAGCCCAACCGGGGGGGCAAACTACGAGCAGTACTTC. Its protein is CASSPTGGANYEQYF.

The gene calls are TRBV6-6 and TRBJ1-2; 8 nucleotides line up with TRBD1. CDR3 length: 16 residues. The V and J ends lost 5 bases and 0 bases, in that order; junction bases with no gene match: 8. The germline CDR1 and CDR2 sequences are MNHNY and SVGAGI (reference sequence). CDR3 bases: TGTGCCAGCAGTCCCGGTACAGGGGGAGCTAACTATGGCTACACCTTC. Its translation is CASSPGTGGANYGYTF.

This clone was counted between two and nine times. The identical CDR3 is also encoded by other nucleotide sequences in the sample. This chain links TRBV27 with TRBJ2-3, with D perhaps TRBD1 (6 bases). V lost 6 bases, J lost 4 bases, and 8 bases lay in between. This CDR3 is 12 amino acids long. Per the germline V gene, CDR1 is MNHEY and CDR2 is SMNVEV (reference sequence). The CDR3 here is CASRGAADTQYF. The CDR3 nucleotides are TGTGCCAGCAGGGGGGCCGCAGATACGCAGTATTTT.

The chain employs TRBV6-6 and TRBJ2-7, with 7 nucleotides matching TRBD2. Germline loops: CDR1 MNHNY, CDR2 SVGAGI (reference sequence). The CDR3 contains 13 residues. The ends lost 6 bases at V and 3 bases at J; junction bases unmatched: 5. The CDR3 reads CASSWGGVYEQYF. CDR3 in DNA: TGTGCCAGCAGCTGGGGGGGGGTCTACGAGCAGTACTTC.

V usage is TRBV18 and J usage is TRBJ2-1, with no clear D. The CDR3 spans 14 residues. Germline V gives CDR1 KGHSH, CDR2 LQKENI. Trimming stripped 6 bases from V and 6 bases from J, with 15 bases between. The CDR3 spells CASSGKGVSNEQFF. DNA for the CDR3: TGTGCCAGCTCCGGAAAGGGTGTCAGCAATGAGCAGTTCTTC.